What follows are 32 T cell receptor beta chains derived from one specimen sequenced in a study of T-cell memory formation after mild COVID-19. MiXCR, run by TCRdb on the 5' RACE reads, gives a single entry per CDR3 protein. The sample holds approximately 570,000 distinct CDR3 sequences; under 20% are singletons and the top ten take more than 10%. Input material: PBMCs or a T cell subset sorted from them (not recorded which). The receptor set was obtained from an adult woman who had mild COVID-19 (a few samples of this study predate the infection). Cell type and time point are not known.

The chain joins TRBV4-3 to TRBJ2-1; D possibly corresponds to TRBD2 (5 bases). The V gene's germline CDR1 is LGHNA and CDR2 YSLEER. Trimming shortened V by 4 bases and J by 2 bases, and 12 bases separated the two germline ends. The CDR3 spans 15 residues. The CDR3 sequence: CASSPKELAYNEQFF. CDR3 sequence (DNA): TGCGCCAGCAGCCCTAAGGAACTAGCCTACAATGAGCAGTTCTTC.

This rearrangement joins TRBV20-1 to TRBJ2-1; TRBD2 agrees at 10 bases. Per the germline V gene, CDR1 is DFQATT and CDR2 is SNEGSKA (reference sequence). The CDR3 has 18 residues. Trimming took 1 base from V and 9 from J; bases not matched to a gene: 18. CDR3 DNA sequence: TGCAGTGCTAGAGCTTACCTCGATGTTTCTAGCGGGAGTAGTGAGCAGTTCTTC. Translated: CSARAYLDVSSGSSEQFF.

This chain links TRBV29-1 with TRBJ1-1, with D perhaps matching TRBD1 (5 bases). With 6 bases removed from V and 6 bases from J, the gap between germline ends came to 8 bases. The CDR3 spans 10 residues. The germline V gene encodes CDR1 SQVTM and CDR2 ANQGSEA. This CDR3 reads CSVRDAEAFF. CDR3 in DNA: TGCAGCGTACGGGACGCTGAAGCTTTCTTT.

This clonotype has a count of ten or more. V gene TRBV12-3 or TRBV12-4 combines with J gene TRBJ1-1, with a tentative D call TRBD1 (5 bases). The CDR3 covers 14 residues. V lost 3 bases and J lost 0, with 8 bases in between. The CDR3 coding sequence is TGTGCCAGCAGTTTTCGACAGTTGAACACTGAAGCTTTCTTT. This encodes CASSFRQLNTEAFF.

This clonotype has a handful of counts. The chain uses TRBV9 and TRBJ2-2; D might be TRBD2 (6 bases). The CDR3 is 15 residues long. V dropped 0 bases and J dropped 5 bases, with 11 bases sitting between them. Germline V gene sequence: CDR1 SGDLS, CDR2 YYNGEE. Here the CDR3 DNA reads TGTGCCAGCAGCGTAGAATCGCGGGGTACCGGGGAGCTGTTTTTT. Amino acid sequence: CASSVESRGTGELFF.

This clonotype has more than one count but fewer than ten. The V call is TRBV5-5, the J call TRBJ1-2; no definite D call. This CDR3 contains 13 residues. Trimming shortened V by 0 bases and J by 4 bases, and 7 bases separated the two germline ends. CDR1 is SGHKS and CDR2 is YYEKEE in the germline V gene (reference sequence). The CDR3 DNA follows: TGTGCCAGCAGCTTGGAGGTATTCTATGGCTACACCTTC. As protein: CASSLEVFYGYTF.

V is TRBV3-1 and J is TRBJ2-1; D might be TRBD1 (5 bases). The V end lost 6 bases, the J end lost 4 bases, and 19 bases lay between the germline ends. The V gene's germline CDR1 is LGHDT and CDR2 YNNKEL (reference sequence). The CDR3 runs to 16 residues. CDR3 region: CASSQFPSDSYNEQFF. CDR3 coding DNA: TGTGCCAGCAGTCAATTCCCTTCCGACAGTTACAATGAGCAGTTCTTC.

This clonotype appeared a few times. This chain links TRBV6-5 with TRBJ2-2; 9 bases are a match to TRBD1. The germline V gene encodes CDR1 MNHEY and CDR2 SVGAGI. The V segment lost 6 bases and the J segment 3 bases; nucleotides outside the gene matches: 8. The CDR3 loop spans 16 amino acids. CDR3 amino acids: CASRDRGASDTGELFF. The CDR3 DNA sequence: TGTGCCAGCAGGGACAGGGGCGCGTCGGACACCGGGGAGCTGTTTTTT.

Here the CDR3 reads CASSQEGRLAGAYEQYF. CDR3 DNA: TGTGCCAGCAGCCAAGAAGGTAGACTAGCGGGAGCCTACGAGCAGTACTTC. The V call is TRBV4-2, the J call TRBJ2-7; 12 nucleotides agree with TRBD2. Trimming cost V 0 bases and J 2 bases; bases outside gene matches: 5. The CDR3 is 17 amino acids. Germline values: CDR1 LGHNA, CDR2 YNFKEQ.

This clonotype was seen at least ten times. The rearrangement links TRBV18 to TRBJ2-4, with 7 bases aligning to TRBD1. Germline-derived CDR1 and CDR2 are KGHSH and LQKENI. Trimming took 4 bases from V and 3 from J; bases not matched to a gene: 12. The CDR3 runs 17 residues. CDR3 sequence (DNA): TGTGCCAGCTCACTCAATTCGGTGGGGACAGACAAAAACATTCAGTACTTC. This translates into CASSLNSVGTDKNIQYF. The entire variable domain, with the rest obtained from reference TRBV18 and TRBJ2-4, is as follows: NAGVMQNPRHLVRRRGQEARLRCSPMKGHSHVYWYRQLPEEGLKFMVYLQKENIIDESGMPKERFSAEFPKEGPSILRIQQVVRGDSAAYFCASSLNSVGTDKNIQYFGAGTRLSVL.

The genes are TRBV9 and TRBJ2-3; the match to TRBD2 covers 7 bases. The CDR3 runs to 14 residues. Trimming cost V 3 bases and J 4 bases; bases outside gene matches: 5. Germline V gene sequence: CDR1 SGDLS, CDR2 YYNGEE. CDR3 region: CASSALLAADTQYF. Written as DNA, the CDR3 is TGTGCCAGCAGCGCACTGCTAGCGGCAGATACGCAGTATTTT.

This clonotype was seen only a few times. This rearrangement joins TRBV20-1 to TRBJ2-5, with 8 nucleotides matching TRBD2. V lost 0 bases, J lost 3 bases, and 9 bases stayed unmatched. The CDR3 loop spans 16 amino acids. Per the germline V gene, CDR1 is DFQATT and CDR2 is SNEGSKA (reference sequence). The CDR3 nucleotides read TGCAGTGCTAGAGAAGTTGCGGGGGGTTCTAAAGAGACCCAGTACTTC. It yields the protein CSAREVAGGSKETQYF.

This clonotype has just a few counts. The chain couples TRBV5-4 to TRBJ2-2; possibly TRBD2 for D (6 bases). Trimming pared 5 bases from V and 1 base from J, leaving 15 bases between. Germline CDR1 and CDR2: SGHNT and YYREEE (reference sequence). CDR3 size: 16 residues. CDR3 in amino acids: CASSNPGTVNTGELFF. CDR3 sequence (DNA): TGTGCCAGCAGTAATCCGGGGACTGTGAACACCGGGGAGCTGTTTTTT. The whole variable domain, filled in from reference TRBV5-4 and TRBJ2-2, reads ETGVTQSPTHLIKTRGQQVTLRCSSQSGHNTVSWYQQALGQGPQFIFQYYREEENGRGNFPPRFSGLQFPNYSSELNVNALELDDSALYLCASSNPGTVNTGELFFGEGSRLTVL.

This clonotype appeared a few times. The V gene is TRBV23-1, the J gene TRBJ2-7, with D possibly being TRBD1 or TRBD2 (6 bases each). TRBV23-1 is placed among ORFs of uncertain function. Trimming took 0 bases from V and 0 from J, leaving 12 bases between them. There are 16 residues in the CDR3. The CDR3 spells CASSQSAGHFSYEQYF. CDR3 DNA: TGCGCCAGCAGTCAATCGGCGGGACATTTCTCCTACGAGCAGTACTTC.

On this clonotype itself: The junction departs from the called germline gene at one end, perhaps through a read error. The chain recombines TRBV4-3 with TRBJ1-1; D gene uncertain. The germline CDR1 and CDR2 sequences are LGHNA and YSLEER. The CDR3 has 14 residues. The CDR3 region is CASSQGDGNAEAFF. DNA for the CDR3: TGCGCCAGCAGCCAAGGAGATGGGAACGCTGAAGCTTTCTTT.

This chain uses TRBV6-5 with TRBJ2-3; D remains unclear. CDR1 and CDR2 (germline): MNHEY, SVGAGI. CDR3 length: 16 amino acids. Trimming pared 6 bases from V and 1 base from J, leaving 17 bases between. CDR3 amino acids: CASRPSFGGRTDTQYF. The DNA for the CDR3 is TGTGCCAGCAGACCCTCCTTCGGCGGCCGCACAGATACGCAGTATTTT.

V gene TRBV6-2 or TRBV6-3 combines with J gene TRBJ1-5, with 11 bases matching TRBD1. The germline V gene encodes CDR1 MNHEY and CDR2 SVGEGT. V dropped 6 bases and J dropped 4; count of bases not matched to a gene: 5. The CDR3 loop spans 15 amino acids. The CDR3 protein is CASSHGTGGNQPQHF. Here the CDR3 DNA reads TGTGCCAGCAGCCACGGGACAGGGGGTAATCAGCCCCAGCATTTT.

This chain uses TRBV28 with TRBJ2-7; maybe TRBD1 (5 bases). The germline gives CDR1 MDHEN, CDR2 SYDVKM. The germline V and J ends were trimmed by 4 bases and 6 bases, with 13 bases remaining between them. CDR3 length: 13 residues. Here the CDR3 DNA reads TGTGCCAGCAGTTGGGTTAGACAGCTCGAGCAGTACTTC. It codes for CASSWVRQLEQYF.

The chain links TRBV20-1 to TRBJ2-7; TRBD2 matches 11 bases. Germline CDR1 is DFQATT and CDR2 is SNEGSKA (reference sequence). V shed 0 bases and J 2 bases; nucleotides not matched to a gene: 6. The CDR3 consists of 16 residues. CDR3 amino acids: CSARDVASGRTYEQYF. CDR3 DNA sequence: TGCAGTGCTAGAGATGTGGCTAGCGGGAGGACCTACGAGCAGTACTTC.

There are a few counts of this clonotype. CDR3 sequence: CASSQAEGGGYTF. CDR3 DNA sequence: TGTGCCAGCAGCCAAGCGGAGGGCGGTGGCTACACCTTC. The chain uses TRBV3-1 and TRBJ1-2; D is unclear. CDR1 LGHDT and CDR2 YNNKEL come from the germline V gene (reference sequence). V lost 1 base to trimming and J lost 7 bases, with 10 bases between them. The CDR3 runs to 13 residues.

This clonotype was seen repeatedly, ten times or more. The chain recombines TRBV7-2 with TRBJ2-6; D gene ambiguous. Germline-derived CDR1 and CDR2 are SGHTA and FQGNSA. The CDR3 extends over 15 amino acids. Deletions cut 4 bases from V and 0 bases from J, with 7 bases between. The CDR3 DNA is TGTGCCAGCAGCTCGACCGGCTCTGGGGCCAACGTCCTGACTTTC. It translates to CASSSTGSGANVLTF.

This clonotype occurred a few times. A read error may account for a junction end that differs from germline. The genes are TRBV25-1 and TRBJ2-1; D might be TRBD1 or TRBD2, each matching 5 bases. Germline values: CDR1 MGHDK, CDR2 SYGVNS. The CDR3 sequence is 17 residues long. The DNA of the CDR3 is TGTGCCAGCAGTGAGATCGGGGCCTCCGATTCCTTCAATGAGCAGTTCTTC. Translated: CASSEIGASDSFNEQFF.

This clonotype was counted ten times or more. The chain links TRBV5-1 to TRBJ2-7; 10 positions agree with TRBD2. In germline, CDR1 is SGHRS, CDR2 YFSETQ. This CDR3 comprises 15 residues. V lost 3 bases to trimming and J lost 0 bases; unmatched junction nucleotides: 3. CDR3 residues: CASSWGLASSYEQYF. The CDR3 DNA sequence: TGCGCCAGCAGCTGGGGACTAGCGAGCTCCTACGAGCAGTACTTC.

The V gene is TRBV5-1, the J gene TRBJ1-1; a weak D match, TRBD1 (6 bases). Trimming cost V 0 bases and J 1 base, with 19 bases left between them. Germline CDR1 and CDR2: SGHRS and YFSETQ. This CDR3 has 18 amino acids. In nucleotides, the CDR3 is TGCGCCAGCAGCTTGGTTCCAGCGGGGGCGGGAGGGAACACTGAAGCTTTCTTT. It codes for CASSLVPAGAGGNTEAFF.

Ten or more counts support this clonotype. CDR3 in amino acids: CASSWGGGGTDTQYF. Written as DNA, the CDR3 is TGCGCCAGCAGCTGGGGCGGGGGCGGCACAGATACGCAGTATTTT. V and J are TRBV5-1 and TRBJ2-3, with a possible D match to TRBD2 (7 bases). The CDR3 extends over 15 amino acids. The ends were cut back, 3 bases at V and 1 base at J, with 12 bases in the middle. Looked up from germline, CDR1 is SGHRS and CDR2 is YFSETQ.

This chain joins TRBV12-3 or TRBV12-4 and TRBJ2-1; possibly TRBD1 for D (6 bases). Deletions cut 5 bases from V and 4 bases from J, with 18 bases between. The CDR3 has 16 residues. The CDR3 DNA sequence: TGTGCCAGCAGTGCCTCAGGGGCGAGGGGATACAATGAGCAGTTCTTC. Translating gives CASSASGARGYNEQFF.

This clonotype was found a few times. V gene TRBV6-5 combines with J gene TRBJ2-1; D possibly corresponds to TRBD1 (5 bases). This CDR3 region has 16 residues. V was cut by 2 bases and J by 6 bases, with 17 bases left in between. CDR1 is MNHEY and CDR2 is SVGAGI in the germline V gene. In DNA form, the CDR3 reads TGTGCCAGCAGTTACAGTGGGGCTGGCCGGCGCAATGAGCAGTTCTTC. This codes for CASSYSGAGRRNEQFF.

This chain joins TRBV2 and TRBJ2-2; D call uncertain. V was trimmed by 3 bases and J by 3 bases, leaving 8 bases between them. The CDR3 contains 14 residues. From germline, CDR1 is SNHLY and CDR2 FYNNEI. The CDR3 protein is CASSEIRDTGELFF. CDR3 nucleotides: TGTGCCAGCAGTGAGATTAGGGACACCGGGGAGCTGTTTTTT.

V and J are TRBV4-1 and TRBJ2-3, with D hard to call. Trimming stripped 1 base from V and 4 bases from J, with 9 bases between. Germline CDR1 MGHRA, CDR2 YSYEKL. The CDR3 has 14 amino acids. CDR3 residues: CASSQGFKADTQYF. CDR3 DNA sequence: TGCGCCAGCAGCCAAGGCTTTAAGGCAGATACGCAGTATTTT.

This clonotype came up many times. The V and J genes are TRBV5-1 and TRBJ2-1, with D perhaps matching TRBD2 (6 bases). This CDR3 is built from 15 residues. V was cut by 0 bases and J by 2 bases, with 9 bases left in between. The germline CDR1 and CDR2 sequences are SGHRS and YFSETQ. CDR3 amino acids: CASSLAGDTYNEQFF. The CDR3 nucleotides read TGCGCCAGCAGCTTGGCGGGAGACACCTACAATGAGCAGTTCTTC. Drawing the rest from reference TRBV5-1 and TRBJ2-1, the complete variable domain is KAGVTQTPRYLIKTRGQQVTLSCSPISGHRSVSWYQQTPGQGLQFLFEYFSETQRNKGNFPGRFSGRQFSNSRSEMNVSTLELGDSALYLCASSLAGDTYNEQFFGPGTRLTVL.

The rearrangement joins TRBV10-3 to TRBJ1-1, with a possible D match to TRBD1 (5 bases). Per the germline V gene, CDR1 is ENHRY and CDR2 is SYGVKD. The CDR3 runs 14 residues. Trimming removed 6 bases at V and 2 bases at J, with 13 bases between. The CDR3, as DNA: TGTGCCATCAGCACCGGGACCTTAAACACTGAAGCTTTCTTT. It specifies CAISTGTLNTEAFF.

This clonotype occurred a few times. The chain employs TRBV28 and TRBJ2-7; D gene uncertain. CDR1 and CDR2 from the germline V gene are MDHEN and SYDVKM. The CDR3 extends over 16 amino acids. Trimming removed 4 bases at V and 0 bases at J, with 16 bases between. CDR3 bases: TGTGCCAGCAGTTATGGGCTGACCAAGGGCTCCTACGAGCAGTACTTC. Protein product: CASSYGLTKGSYEQYF.